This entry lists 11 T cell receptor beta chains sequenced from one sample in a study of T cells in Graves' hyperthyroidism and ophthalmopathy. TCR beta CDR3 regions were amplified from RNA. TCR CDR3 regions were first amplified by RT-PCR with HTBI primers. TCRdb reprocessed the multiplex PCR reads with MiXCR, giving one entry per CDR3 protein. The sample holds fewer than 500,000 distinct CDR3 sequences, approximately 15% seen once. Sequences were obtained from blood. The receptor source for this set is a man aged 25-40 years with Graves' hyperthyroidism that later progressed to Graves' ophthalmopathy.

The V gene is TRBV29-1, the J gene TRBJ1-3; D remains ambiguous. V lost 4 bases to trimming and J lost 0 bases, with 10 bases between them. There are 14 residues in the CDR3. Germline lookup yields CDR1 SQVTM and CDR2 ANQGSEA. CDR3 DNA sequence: TGCAGCGTTGTAAGTCCGAACTCTGGAAACACCATATATTTT. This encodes CSVVSPNSGNTIYF.

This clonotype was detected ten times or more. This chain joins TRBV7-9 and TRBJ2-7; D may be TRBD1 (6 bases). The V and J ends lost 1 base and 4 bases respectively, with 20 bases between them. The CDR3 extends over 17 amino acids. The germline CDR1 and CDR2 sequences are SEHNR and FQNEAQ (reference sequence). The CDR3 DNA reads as TGTGCCAGCAGCTTAGGTACCAACCCCAGGGGATCTTACGAGCAGTACTTC. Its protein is CASSLGTNPRGSYEQYF.

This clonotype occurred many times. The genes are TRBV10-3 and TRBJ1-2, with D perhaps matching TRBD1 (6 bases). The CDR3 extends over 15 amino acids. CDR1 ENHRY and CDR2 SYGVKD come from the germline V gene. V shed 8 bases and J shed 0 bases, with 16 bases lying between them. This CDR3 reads CAIGRSGTPNYGYTF. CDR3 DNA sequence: TGTGCCATCGGAAGAAGTGGGACACCTAACTATGGCTACACCTTC.

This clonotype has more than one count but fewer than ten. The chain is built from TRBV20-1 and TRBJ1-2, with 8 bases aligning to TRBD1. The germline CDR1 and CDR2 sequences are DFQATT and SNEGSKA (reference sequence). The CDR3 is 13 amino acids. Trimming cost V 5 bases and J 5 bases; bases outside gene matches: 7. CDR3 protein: CSADPGTGYGYTF. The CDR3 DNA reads TGCAGTGCTGACCCCGGGACAGGTTATGGCTACACCTTC.

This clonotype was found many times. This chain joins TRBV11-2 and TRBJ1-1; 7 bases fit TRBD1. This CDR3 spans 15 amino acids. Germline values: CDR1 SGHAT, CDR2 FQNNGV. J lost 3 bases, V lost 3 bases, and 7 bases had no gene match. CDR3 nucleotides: TGTGCCAGCAGCTTGGGGAGGGGGCTTCACACTGAAGCTTTCTTT. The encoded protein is CASSLGRGLHTEAFF. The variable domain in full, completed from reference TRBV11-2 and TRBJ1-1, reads EAGVAQSPRYKIIEKRQSVAFWCNPISGHATLYWYQQILGQGPKLLIQFQNNGVVDDSQLPKDRFSAERLKGVDSTLKIQPAKLEDSAVYLCASSLGRGLHTEAFFGQGTRLTVV.

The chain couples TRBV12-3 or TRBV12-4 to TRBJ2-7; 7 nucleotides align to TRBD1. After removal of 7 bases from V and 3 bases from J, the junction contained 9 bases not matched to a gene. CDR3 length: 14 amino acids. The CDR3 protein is CASTLGGRLYEQYF. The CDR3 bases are TGTGCCAGCACCTTAGGGGGCCGCCTCTACGAGCAGTACTTC.

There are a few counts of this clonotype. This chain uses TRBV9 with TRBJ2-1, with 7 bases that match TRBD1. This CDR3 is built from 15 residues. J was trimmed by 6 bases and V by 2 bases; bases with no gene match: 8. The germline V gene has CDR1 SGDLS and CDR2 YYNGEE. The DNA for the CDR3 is TGTGCCAGCAGCGTCCGATGGACAGGACGCAATGAGCAGTTCTTC. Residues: CASSVRWTGRNEQFF.

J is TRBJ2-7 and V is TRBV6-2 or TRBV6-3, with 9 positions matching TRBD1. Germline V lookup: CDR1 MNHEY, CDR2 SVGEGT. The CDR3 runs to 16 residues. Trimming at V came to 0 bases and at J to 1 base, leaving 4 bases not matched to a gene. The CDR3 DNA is TGTGCCAGCAGTTACTCTCCGGGACAGGGTTCCTACGAGCAGTACTTC. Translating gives CASSYSPGQGSYEQYF.

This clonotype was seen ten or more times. CDR3 residues: CASSLALGGLDYGYTF. Written as DNA, the CDR3 is TGTGCCAGCAGCTTGGCCCTGGGGGGACTCGACTATGGCTACACCTTC. V usage is TRBV5-8 and J usage is TRBJ1-2; a possible D gene is TRBD1 (5 bases). This CDR3 is built from 16 residues. Germline-derived CDR1 and CDR2 are SGHTS and YDEGEE. V lost 0 bases and J lost 3, with 15 bases in between.

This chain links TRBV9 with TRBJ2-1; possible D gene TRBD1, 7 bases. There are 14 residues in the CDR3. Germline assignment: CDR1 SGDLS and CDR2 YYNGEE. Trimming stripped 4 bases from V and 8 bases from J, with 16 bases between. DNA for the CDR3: TGTGCCAGCAGCCCTAGCAGGGGGGCCTATGAGCAGTTCTTC. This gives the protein CASSPSRGAYEQFF.

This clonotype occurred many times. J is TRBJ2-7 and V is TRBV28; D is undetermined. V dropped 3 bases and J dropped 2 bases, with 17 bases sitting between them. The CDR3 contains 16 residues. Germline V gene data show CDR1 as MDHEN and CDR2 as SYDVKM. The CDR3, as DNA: TGTGCCAGCAGTTTTCGGCAGGCCCATACCACCTACGAGCAGTACTTC. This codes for CASSFRQAHTTYEQYF.